The 27 T cell receptor beta chains given below trace back to one sample, sequenced in a study of CD8+ T cells in alopecia areata. Reverse transcribed after extraction, RNA yielded cDNA as the sequencing template. Assay used: immunoSEQ multiplex PCR; TCRdb lists only in-frame clones, some missing. The data contain more than 95,000 clones, more than 30% of them seen just once; the ten biggest clones take up approximately 2.8%. The source material was CD4+ T cells sorted from blood. The receptors here all came from a human donor with alopecia areata.

In its sample, this clone was seen a few times. The chain uses TRBV30 and TRBJ2-2; D ambiguous. This CDR3 region has 13 residues. CDR1 is GTSNPN, CDR2 SVGIG, per germline (reference sequence). The V gene lost 5 bases and the J gene lost 0 bases, with 7 bases spanning the gap. The CDR3 region is CAWGSSNTGELFF. CDR3 in DNA: TGTGCCTGGGGCTCTTCGAACACCGGGGAGCTGTTTTTT.

The chain joins TRBV13 to TRBJ1-2, with D unclear. Germline-derived CDR1 and CDR2 are PRHDT and FYEKMQ (reference sequence). This CDR3 is built from 14 residues. V lost 10 bases and J 4 bases, leaving 19 bases between the germline ends. In nucleotides, the CDR3 is TGTGCCACCATCGCCAGGACGCTTGGCTATGGCTACACCTTC. It translates to CATIARTLGYGYTF.

CDR3 nucleotides: TGCAGCGGTAACAGGGGGCTAAGTGAGAACACTGAAGCTTTCTTT. This gives the protein CSGNRGLSENTEAFF. The chain carries TRBV29-1 and TRBJ1-1; 9 bases agree with TRBD1. The CDR3 is 15 amino acids. CDR1 is SQVTM, CDR2 ANQGSEA, per germline. V lost 7 bases and J lost 1; bases outside the gene matches: 10.

In this sample, this clone turned up a few times. V is TRBV9 and J is TRBJ2-2; 7 nucleotides match TRBD2. Germline CDR1 reads SGDLS; CDR2 reads YYNGEE. This CDR3 spans 17 amino acids. The trim removed 0 bases at V and 0 bases at J, leaving 5 bases unmatched. In DNA form, the CDR3 reads TGTGCCAGCAGCGTAGCCGCGGGAGCTTCGAACACCGGGGAGCTGTTTTTT. Amino acid sequence: CASSVAAGASNTGELFF.

The chain combines TRBV7-2 with TRBJ2-4; D gene uncertain. The V gene lost 2 bases and the J gene lost 8 bases, with 7 bases spanning the gap. There are 12 residues in the CDR3. CDR1 and CDR2 from the germline V gene are SGHTA and FQGNSA. CDR3 region: CASSLQVDIQYF. The CDR3 bases are TGTGCCAGCAGCTTACAGGTGGACATTCAGTACTTC.

The chain recombines TRBV7-2 with TRBJ2-1, with D uncertain. V was trimmed by 2 bases and J by 7 bases, leaving 12 bases between them. This CDR3 comprises 14 residues. The germline V gene encodes CDR1 SGHTA and CDR2 FQGNSA. DNA for the CDR3: TGTGCCAGCAGCTTAATCCGGTTGGAGAATGAGCAGTTCTTC. It encodes CASSLIRLENEQFF.

The chain employs TRBV2 and TRBJ2-4, with TRBD1 identical over 7 bases. The CDR3 is 14 residues long. The ends lost 6 bases at V and 2 bases at J; junction bases unmatched: 4. Germline V gives CDR1 SNHLY, CDR2 FYNNEI. The CDR3 sequence: CASSPGGTKNIQYF. The CDR3 DNA reads TGTGCCAGCAGCCCAGGGGGAACCAAAAACATTCAGTACTTC.

This clone has a handful of counts. The chain is built from TRBV7-9 and TRBJ1-4; 7 positions match TRBD1. Germline values: CDR1 SEHNR, CDR2 FQNEAQ (reference sequence). The CDR3 runs 15 residues. V lost 5 bases to trimming and J lost 6 bases; unmatched junction nucleotides: 9. CDR3 loop: CASSLTTGRDEKLFF. DNA for the CDR3: TGTGCCAGCAGCCTTACGACAGGGAGGGATGAAAAACTGTTTTTT.

V usage is TRBV11-2 and J usage is TRBJ2-5, with TRBD2 matching over 8 bases. CDR1 SGHAT and CDR2 FQNNGV come from the germline V gene. The CDR3 is made up of 14 amino acids. The V gene end was trimmed by 5 bases and the J gene end by 6 bases; junction bases not matched to a gene: 8. The CDR3 DNA sequence: TGTGCCAGCAGCCCGTCGGGAGGGGCCCAGACCCAGTACTTC. Its protein product is CASSPSGGAQTQYF.

This clone was seen a handful of times. The same CDR3 also results from other DNA sequences found in this sample. The chain joins TRBV5-1 to TRBJ2-5; D not resolved. This CDR3 comprises 13 residues. Germline CDR1 and CDR2: SGHRS and YFSETQ. V was clipped by 4 bases and J by 5 bases, with 12 bases between them. The CDR3 region has the DNA TGCGCCAGCAGCCTGACGGCTCGGGAGACCCAGTACTTC. Encoded protein: CASSLTARETQYF.

This chain links TRBV28 with TRBJ2-5; TRBD1 or TRBD2 may be the D gene (6 bases each). CDR3 length: 12 amino acids. Trimming pared 7 bases from V and 4 bases from J, leaving 10 bases between. The germline V gene encodes CDR1 MDHEN and CDR2 SYDVKM. The CDR3 bases are TGTGCCAGCAAGAGGGGGGCAGAGACCCAGTACTTC. This sequence encodes CASKRGAETQYF.

The CDR3 spells CASSRDSYGYTF. The CDR3 region has the DNA TGTGCCAGCAGCCGTGACAGTTATGGCTACACCTTC. The chain recombines TRBV5-4 with TRBJ1-2; TRBD1 might be the D (5 bases). V shed 4 bases and J shed 5 bases, with 9 bases lying between them. Germline CDR1 is SGHNT and CDR2 is YYREEE (reference sequence). The CDR3 runs to 12 residues.

This chain uses TRBV2 with TRBJ2-7; D might be TRBD1 (5 bases). The CDR3 is made up of 13 amino acids. CDR1 and CDR2 from the germline V gene are SNHLY and FYNNEI. V lost 5 bases to trimming and J lost 9 bases, with 17 bases between them. DNA for the CDR3: TGTGCCAGCAGTCCAGCTCCGGAAGGGGTGCAGTACTTC. This sequence encodes CASSPAPEGVQYF.

This clone was observed a few times. This chain links TRBV7-9 with TRBJ2-1, with 13 bases aligning to TRBD2. V trimming: 5 bases; J trimming: 9 bases; junction bases outside the gene matches: 7. Germline V CDR1 and CDR2: SEHNR, FQNEAQ (reference sequence). There are 15 residues in the CDR3. The DNA of the CDR3 is TGTGCCAGCAGCCCACTAGCGGGAGGGTCCGGTGAGCAGTTCTTC. Protein product: CASSPLAGGSGEQFF.

This clone was picked up a small number of times. This chain uses TRBV29-1 with TRBJ2-1; 7 bases agree with TRBD1. Trimming at V came to 4 bases and at J to 0 bases, leaving 15 bases not matched to a gene. CDR1 SQVTM and CDR2 ANQGSEA come from the germline V gene. The CDR3 contains 18 residues. CDR3 coding DNA: TGCAGCGTTGCGATGTTGGGGACCAGGGGGAGCTCCTACAATGAGCAGTTCTTC. It is translated as CSVAMLGTRGSSYNEQFF.

V is TRBV4-3 and J is TRBJ2-3, with TRBD2 matching over 11 bases. This CDR3 is built from 17 residues. Germline V gene sequence: CDR1 LGHNA, CDR2 YSLEER. The J segment lost 5 bases and the V segment lost 0 bases, leaving 7 bases of the junction unmatched. CDR3 in amino acids: CASSQDSSGGARDTQYF. For the CDR3, the DNA is TGCGCCAGCAGCCAAGATAGTAGCGGGGGGGCCCGAGATACGCAGTATTTT.

The V gene is TRBV30, the J gene TRBJ1-1, with D tentatively TRBD1 (6 bases). Trimming left V 3 bases short and J 2 bases short, with 16 bases between. The CDR3 consists of 15 residues. Looked up from germline, CDR1 is GTSNPN and CDR2 is SVGIG (reference sequence). This CDR3 reads CAWRRGWDDNTEAFF. In DNA form, the CDR3 reads TGTGCCTGGAGGAGGGGGTGGGACGACAACACTGAAGCTTTCTTT. The variable domain in full, completed from reference TRBV30 and TRBJ1-1, reads SQTIHQWPATLVQPVGSPLSLECTVEGTSNPNLYWYRQAAGRGLQLLFYSVGIGQISSEVPQNLSASRPQDRQFILSSKKLLLSDSGFYLCAWRRGWDDNTEAFFGQGTRLTVV.

There are a few counts of this clone. The chain links TRBV6-6 to TRBJ2-3; possible D gene TRBD2, 6 bases. CDR1 and CDR2 (germline): MNHNY, SVGAGI (reference sequence). The V end was cut by 4 bases, the J end by 0 bases, with 11 bases between. The CDR3 is 15 amino acids. The CDR3 is CASSSPSGSTDTQYF. Written as DNA, the CDR3 is TGTGCCAGCAGTTCCCCGAGCGGGAGCACAGATACGCAGTATTTT.

This clone turned up a few times. The rearrangement joins TRBV7-2 to TRBJ2-3; 9 bases fit TRBD2. The CDR3 consists of 18 residues. Germline CDR1 SGHTA, CDR2 FQGNSA. Trimming at V came to 1 base and at J to 7 bases, leaving 15 bases not matched to a gene. CDR3 in amino acids: CASSLVVRRGGPGNTQYF. Here the CDR3 DNA reads TGTGCCAGCAGCTTAGTCGTTAGGCGGGGGGGGCCCGGGAATACGCAGTATTTT. Full variable domain (rest looked up from reference TRBV7-2 and TRBJ2-3): GAGVSQSPSNKVTEKGKDVELRCDPISGHTALYWYRQSLGQGLEFLIYFQGNSAPDKSGLPSDRFSAERTGGSVSTLTIQRTQQEDSAVYLCASSLVVRRGGPGNTQYFGPGTRLTVL.

The table lists this clone with a few counts. The chain carries TRBV29-1 and TRBJ2-2, with 9 bases identical to TRBD1. The CDR3 is 13 residues long. V gave up 6 bases and J gave up 5 bases; unmatched junction bases: 4. Germline lookup yields CDR1 SQVTM and CDR2 ANQGSEA. This CDR3 is CSVGQGITGELFF. The CDR3 region has the DNA TGCAGCGTGGGACAGGGCATTACCGGGGAGCTGTTTTTT.

V and J are TRBV6-5 and TRBJ2-5; no clear D gene. The germline V gene has CDR1 MNHEY and CDR2 SVGAGI. Trimming left V 4 bases short and J 1 base short, with 10 bases between. The CDR3 contains 14 residues. CDR3 protein: CASSWTFSQETQYF. CDR3 DNA: TGTGCCAGCAGTTGGACGTTTAGCCAAGAGACCCAGTACTTC.

This clone was recorded only once. The V and J genes are TRBV30 and TRBJ1-1, with TRBD1 matching 7 bases. Germline loops: CDR1 GTSNPN, CDR2 SVGIG (reference sequence). The CDR3 loop spans 11 amino acids. The V gene end was trimmed by 8 bases and the J gene end by 7 bases; junction bases not matched to a gene: 7. CDR3: CAGLRGLEAFF. The CDR3 DNA follows: TGTGCCGGGCTGAGGGGGCTTGAAGCTTTCTTT.

The genes are TRBV27 and TRBJ2-1; D call uncertain. The V gene lost 8 bases and the J gene lost 6 bases, with 11 bases spanning the gap. The CDR3 is 12 residues long. In germline, CDR1 is MNHEY, CDR2 SMNVEV (reference sequence). This chain's CDR3 is CASRSLGNEQFF. CDR3 bases: TGTGCCAGCCGGTCCCTAGGCAATGAGCAGTTCTTC.

The V gene is TRBV30, the J gene TRBJ1-5, with D hard to call. The V gene's germline CDR1 is GTSNPN and CDR2 SVGIG (reference sequence). Trimming stripped 3 bases from V and 4 bases from J, with 16 bases between. The CDR3 length is 15 residues. CDR3 amino acids: CAWSPPFSPNQPQHF. The CDR3 DNA is TGTGCCTGGAGCCCCCCTTTCAGCCCAAATCAGCCCCAGCATTTT.

This sequence joins TRBV11-2 and TRBJ1-1; D gene ambiguous. This CDR3 has 13 amino acids. The V gene lost 5 bases and the J gene lost 1 base, with 8 bases spanning the gap. CDR1 and CDR2 from the germline V gene are SGHAT and FQNNGV. Written as DNA, the CDR3 is TGTGCCAGCAGCCCCGGAAGGAACACTGAAGCTTTCTTT. Translating it yields CASSPGRNTEAFF.

The V gene is TRBV25-1, the J gene TRBJ2-1, with no clear D. Germline CDR1 reads MGHDK; CDR2 reads SYGVNS. Trimming stripped 2 bases from V and 8 bases from J, with 4 bases between. CDR3 length: 11 amino acids. CDR3 sequence: CASSERYEQFF. For the CDR3, the DNA is TGTGCCAGCAGTGAAAGGTATGAGCAGTTCTTC.

The chain links TRBV5-4 to TRBJ2-7, with 7 nucleotides matching TRBD2. The J segment lost 6 bases and the V segment lost 0 bases, leaving 15 bases of the junction unmatched. The CDR3 contains 17 residues. Germline assignment: CDR1 SGHNT and CDR2 YYREEE (reference sequence). DNA of the CDR3: TGTGCCAGCAGCTTGGACCAGAGCGAGGGAGGGCAGGGCGAGCAGTACTTC. Translating it yields CASSLDQSEGGQGEQYF.